The 15 T cell receptor beta chains below all came from one sample that was sequenced in a study of cytomegalovirus exposure and HLA in healthy donors. The PCR employed 60 Vbeta primers together with 13 Jbeta primers. Using immunoSEQ multiplex PCR, the repertoire was profiled, and TCRdb retains in-frame clones only, with some absent. Here the sample spans some 200,000 clones, approximately 79% being singletons. The sequencing input was PBMCs. These receptors originate from a man between 18 and 29 years old in good health and CMV-seronegative.

This clone was seen a handful of times. The chain has TRBV5-6 and TRBJ2-3; tentative D call: TRBD2 (5 bases). Trimming cost V 3 bases and J 3 bases, with 14 bases left between them. The CDR3 runs to 15 residues. Germline V gene lookup returns CDR1 SGHDT and CDR2 YYEEEE. The DNA for the CDR3 is TGTGCCAGCAGCTCCCGGGGAATCTATACAGATACGCAGTATTTT. Protein: CASSSRGIYTDTQYF.

V and J are TRBV18 and TRBJ1-1; D perhaps matches TRBD1 (6 bases). This CDR3 region has 17 residues. Trimming left V 3 bases short and J 0 bases short, with 17 bases between. Germline assignment: CDR1 KGHSH and CDR2 LQKENI. CDR3 in amino acids: CASSPKVLDRLNTEAFF. In DNA, the CDR3 is TGTGCCAGCTCACCGAAAGTTTTGGACAGACTGAACACTGAAGCTTTCTTT. The full variable domain, in which reference TRBV18 and TRBJ1-1 provide the parts outside the CDR3, is NAGVMQNPRHLVRRRGQEARLRCSPMKGHSHVYWYRQLPEEGLKFMVYLQKENIIDESGMPKERFSAEFPKEGPSILRIQQVVRGDSAAYFCASSPKVLDRLNTEAFFGQGTRLTVV.

The chain recombines TRBV9 with TRBJ2-7, with a tentative D call TRBD2 (6 bases). Trimming removed 0 bases from V and 1 base from J, with 14 bases in between. CDR3 length equals 16 residues. Germline lookup yields CDR1 SGDLS and CDR2 YYNGEE. The CDR3 sequence is CASSVGGTGVSYEQYF. The CDR3 nucleotides are TGTGCCAGCAGCGTAGGGGGTACGGGGGTTTCCTACGAGCAGTACTTC.

This clone was detected only once. The chain uses TRBV10-3 and TRBJ2-5, with D possibly TRBD1 on 5 matching bases. This CDR3 has 13 residues. From germline, CDR1 is ENHRY and CDR2 SYGVKD. Trimming removed 2 bases from V and 3 bases from J, with 7 bases in between. The CDR3 spells CAISETGEETQYF. The CDR3 DNA follows: TGTGCCATCAGTGAGACAGGAGAAGAGACCCAGTACTTC.

This sequence joins TRBV30 and TRBJ1-1, with 12 bases that match TRBD1. Germline V gene sequence: CDR1 GTSNPN, CDR2 SVGIG (reference sequence). CDR3 length equals 13 residues. The junction had 4 bases not matched to a gene; V was cut back by 3 bases and J by 8 bases. The CDR3 DNA is TGTGCCTGGAGCGGAGGGACAGGGGGCGAAGCTTTCTTT. Its translation: CAWSGGTGGEAFF.

The chain uses TRBV30 and TRBJ1-6, with 7 positions matching TRBD1. The germline CDR1 and CDR2 sequences are GTSNPN and SVGIG (reference sequence). The CDR3 extends over 17 amino acids. The V and J ends lost 0 bases and 2 bases, in that order; junction bases with no gene match: 7. The CDR3 coding sequence is TGTGCCTGGAGTGTACGACAGGGTCCGCCCTATAATTCACCCCTCCACTTT. Its protein product is CAWSVRQGPPYNSPLHF.

The chain links TRBV2 to TRBJ2-1, with D uncertain. This CDR3 comprises 14 residues. V dropped 3 bases and J dropped 4 bases, with 10 bases sitting between them. CDR1 and CDR2 from the germline V gene are SNHLY and FYNNEI. CDR3 nucleotide sequence: TGTGCCAGCAGTGACAGGCCCACGTACAATGAGCAGTTCTTC. It encodes CASSDRPTYNEQFF.

The chain is built from TRBV29-1 and TRBJ2-5; 7 bases align to TRBD1. CDR1 is SQVTM, CDR2 ANQGSEA, per germline. The CDR3 spans 14 residues. V was clipped by 6 bases and J by 1 base; unmatched bases: 8. CDR3 residues: CSVVQGRPQETQYF. The CDR3 DNA sequence: TGCAGCGTCGTACAGGGGCGCCCCCAAGAGACCCAGTACTTC. Combining the CDR3 with reference TRBV29-1 and TRBJ2-5 gives the whole variable domain SAVISQKPSRDICQRGTSLTIQCQVDSQVTMMFWYRQQPGQSLTLIATANQGSEATYESGFVIDKFPISRPNLTFSTLTVSNMSPEDSSIYLCSVVQGRPQETQYFGPGTRLLVL.

The gene calls are TRBV11-3 and TRBJ2-2; maybe TRBD2 (7 bases). This CDR3 is 15 amino acids long. Germline CDR1 and CDR2: SGHNT and YENEEA. Trimming stripped 5 bases from V and 6 bases from J, with 16 bases between. CDR3 residues: CASSPTWGGSGELFF. CDR3 bases: TGTGCCAGCAGCCCAACCTGGGGGGGCTCCGGGGAGCTGTTTTTT.

The V and J genes are TRBV27 and TRBJ2-7, with 8 bases that match TRBD2. Germline V gene sequence: CDR1 MNHEY, CDR2 SMNVEV (reference sequence). V lost 5 bases to trimming and J lost 5 bases; unmatched junction nucleotides: 11. The CDR3 totals 15 residues. CDR3 nucleotide sequence: TGTGCCAGCAGTCCGCCGGGGGGGCGAATCGACGAGCAGTACTTC. Protein sequence: CASSPPGGRIDEQYF.

The chain recombines TRBV5-1 with TRBJ2-5; D ambiguous. Trimming left V 4 bases short and J 2 bases short, with 3 bases between. Germline CDR1 is SGHRS and CDR2 is YFSETQ. The CDR3 is made up of 11 amino acids. This chain's CDR3 is CASSVQETQYF. CDR3 DNA sequence: TGCGCCAGCAGCGTACAAGAGACCCAGTACTTC.

CDR3 protein: CASSPAGEPNEKLFF. The CDR3 DNA is TGTGCCAGCAGCCCAGCGGGTGAACCTAATGAAAAACTGTTTTTT. This chain connects TRBV7-2 to TRBJ1-4, with D hard to call. The germline V gene has CDR1 SGHTA and CDR2 FQGNSA. The CDR3 is 15 amino acids. The ends were cut back, 5 bases at V and 3 bases at J, with 13 bases in the middle. Full variable domain (remainder filled in from reference TRBV7-2 and TRBJ1-4): GAGVSQSPSNKVTEKGKDVELRCDPISGHTALYWYRQSLGQGLEFLIYFQGNSAPDKSGLPSDRFSAERTGGSVSTLTIQRTQQEDSAVYLCASSPAGEPNEKLFFGSGTQLSVL.

V usage is TRBV18 and J usage is TRBJ1-1; maybe TRBD1 (6 bases). Germline CDR1 reads KGHSH; CDR2 reads LQKENI. The ends were cut back, 2 bases at V and 1 base at J, with 14 bases in the middle. The CDR3 runs to 16 residues. This CDR3 is CASSPSIQGENTEAFF. The CDR3 DNA is TGTGCCAGCTCACCATCGATACAGGGAGAGAACACTGAAGCTTTCTTT.

J is TRBJ2-1 and V is TRBV9, with D perhaps TRBD2 (6 bases). CDR1 is SGDLS and CDR2 is YYNGEE in the germline V gene. This CDR3 comprises 17 residues. V was trimmed by 1 base and J by 2 bases, leaving 16 bases between them. The CDR3 bases are TGTGCCAGCAGCGTAATCCCTAGCGTTCCTCCCTACAATGAGCAGTTCTTC. Protein product: CASSVIPSVPPYNEQFF.

CDR3 sequence (DNA): TGCGCCAGCAGCCAAGAGGGTGGGGCGGTCGGGGAGCTGTTTTTT. The encoded protein is CASSQEGGAVGELFF. This chain joins TRBV4-3 and TRBJ2-2; D is perhaps TRBD1 (5 bases). Trimming took off 0 bases at V and 7 bases at J, with 12 bases between the two ends. The CDR3 is 15 amino acids. The germline CDR1 and CDR2 sequences are LGHNA and YSLEER.